Presented here are 26 T cell receptor beta chains from one specimen sequenced in a study of cytomegalovirus exposure and HLA in healthy donors. This table comes from immunoSEQ multiplex PCR, and its TCRdb copy is limited to in-frame clones, with some not included. The sample records approximately 270,000 clones, about 88% being singletons. The specimen was PBMCs. The receptors were gathered from a young man in good health and CMV-seropositive.

The chain links TRBV10-3 to TRBJ2-7; D may be TRBD1 or TRBD2 (5 bases each). Between the trimmed V and J ends, which lost 0 bases and 6 bases, there was a span of 18 bases. Per germline, CDR1 ENHRY and CDR2 SYGVKD. There are 16 residues in the CDR3. The CDR3 here is CAISESVLVGGTEQYF. The CDR3 bases are TGTGCCATCAGTGAGTCGGTCCTTGTTGGGGGTACCGAGCAGTACTTC.

The V call is TRBV11-2, the J call TRBJ2-3, with D unclear. The CDR3 covers 13 residues. Germline V gene sequence: CDR1 SGHAT, CDR2 FQNNGV. Trimming shortened V by 1 base and J by 7 bases, and 9 bases separated the two germline ends. CDR3 coding DNA: TGTGCCAGCAGCTTAGGTTTGAGTAATACGCAGTATTTT. Translating it yields CASSLGLSNTQYF.

This clone was detected only once. The chain uses TRBV2 and TRBJ2-7; TRBD2 agrees at 8 bases. The V gene's germline CDR1 is SNHLY and CDR2 FYNNEI. CDR3 length: 16 amino acids. Unmatched junction bases numbered 10, after V lost 4 bases and J lost 2 bases. DNA for the CDR3: TGTGCCAGCAGTGTACCGGCGGGAGGACGCGCCTACGAGCAGTACTTC. Its translation: CASSVPAGGRAYEQYF.

The rearrangement joins TRBV7-2 to TRBJ2-1, with D perhaps matching TRBD2 (5 bases). CDR3 length equals 13 residues. Trimming cost V 4 bases and J 7 bases, with 11 bases left between them. Germline V gives CDR1 SGHTA, CDR2 FQGNSA. CDR3: CASSSWSGNEQFF. In DNA form, the CDR3 reads TGTGCCAGCAGCTCTTGGTCGGGGAATGAGCAGTTCTTC.

The chain couples TRBV11-2 to TRBJ1-3, with D unclear. Germline CDR1 and CDR2: SGHAT and FQNNGV. Trimming stripped 1 base from V and 1 base from J, with 11 bases between. The CDR3 has 16 amino acids. The CDR3 spells CASSLGYTVSGNTIYF. CDR3 nucleotide sequence: TGTGCCAGCAGCTTAGGATATACCGTTTCTGGAAACACCATATATTTT.

The chain uses TRBV6-5 and TRBJ1-4; the D gene is possibly TRBD1 (5 bases). V dropped 2 bases and J dropped 6 bases, with 13 bases sitting between them. Germline assignment: CDR1 MNHEY and CDR2 SVGAGI. This CDR3 contains 15 residues. The DNA for the CDR3 is TGTGCCAGCAGTTACGGGACGGCAGCCGATGAAAAACTGTTTTTT. This codes for CASSYGTAADEKLFF.

This chain uses TRBV7-2 with TRBJ2-1, with 7 bases identical to TRBD1. V lost 2 bases and J lost 3; bases outside the gene matches: 4. Germline CDR1 SGHTA, CDR2 FQGNSA. The CDR3 extends over 15 amino acids. CDR3 amino acids: CASSLKGGNYNEQFF. The CDR3 coding sequence is TGTGCCAGCAGCTTAAAAGGGGGCAACTACAATGAGCAGTTCTTC.

The rearrangement joins TRBV9 to TRBJ2-3, with a possible D match to TRBD2 (6 bases). Between the trimmed V and J ends, which lost 3 bases and 0 bases, there was a span of 14 bases. The CDR3 runs to 16 residues. Germline V lookup: CDR1 SGDLS, CDR2 YYNGEE. The CDR3 loop reads CASSDWRGSSTDTQYF. The CDR3 bases are TGTGCCAGCAGCGATTGGAGGGGCTCTAGCACAGATACGCAGTATTTT.

The chain carries TRBV11-2 and TRBJ1-1; D is unresolved. This CDR3 contains 17 residues. The germline V and J ends were trimmed by 1 base and 7 bases, with 22 bases remaining between them. Germline CDR1 is SGHAT and CDR2 is FQNNGV. CDR3 loop: CASSLVGQLGYYGEAFF. The CDR3, as DNA: TGTGCCAGCAGCTTAGTCGGTCAGTTGGGATACTATGGTGAAGCTTTCTTT. Looking up the rest from reference TRBV11-2 and TRBJ1-1 gives the full variable domain: EAGVAQSPRYKIIEKRQSVAFWCNPISGHATLYWYQQILGQGPKLLIQFQNNGVVDDSQLPKDRFSAERLKGVDSTLKIQPAKLEDSAVYLCASSLVGQLGYYGEAFFGQGTRLTVV.

The chain combines TRBV29-1 with TRBJ1-1; maybe TRBD1 (5 bases). The CDR3 covers 12 residues. Trimming left V 6 bases short and J 5 bases short, with 13 bases between. Germline V CDR1 and CDR2: SQVTM, ANQGSEA. CDR3 region: CSVLRGLTEAFF. CDR3 DNA: TGCAGCGTACTAAGGGGATTAACTGAAGCTTTCTTT.

The V and J genes are TRBV2 and TRBJ2-1, with TRBD2 identical over 8 bases. The CDR3 is 17 residues long. Germline CDR1 and CDR2: SNHLY and FYNNEI. V shed 6 bases and J 4 bases; nucleotides not matched to a gene: 14. CDR3 nucleotides: TGTGCCAGCAGCTCCCCCGCGGAACTAGCGGAGTACAATGAGCAGTTCTTC. It specifies CASSSPAELAEYNEQFF.

This clone was seen a few times. This sequence joins TRBV7-9 and TRBJ1-1; TRBD1 is a possible D gene (6 bases). Trimming cost V 4 bases and J 4 bases, with 16 bases left between them. The CDR3 length is 15 residues. Germline V CDR1 and CDR2: SEHNR, FQNEAQ (reference sequence). CDR3 DNA: TGTGCCAGCAGCTCCCCTCGGGGGGGGCCCACTGAAGCTTTCTTT. Amino acids: CASSSPRGGPTEAFF. Combining the CDR3 with reference TRBV7-9 and TRBJ1-1 gives the whole variable domain DTGVSQNPRHKITKRGQNVTFRCDPISEHNRLYWYRQTLGQGPEFLTYFQNEAQLEKSRLLSDRFSAERPKGSFSTLEIQRTEQGDSAMYLCASSSPRGGPTEAFFGQGTRLTVV.

The chain combines TRBV30 with TRBJ2-7; D gene unclear. The CDR3 sequence is 12 residues long. Trimming took off 2 bases at V and 0 bases at J, with 5 bases between the two ends. Germline V gives CDR1 GTSNPN, CDR2 SVGIG (reference sequence). This CDR3 is CAWSPGSYEQYF. As DNA, the CDR3 is TGTGCCTGGAGTCCAGGCTCCTACGAGCAGTACTTC.

In DNA, the CDR3 is TGCAGCCCCACGCCCACAGCCTCTGGAAACACCATATATTTT. It specifies CSPTPTASGNTIYF. This chain uses TRBV29-1 with TRBJ1-3; D not resolved. Trimming removed 8 bases from V and 0 bases from J, with 14 bases in between. This CDR3 is 14 amino acids long. The V gene's germline CDR1 is SQVTM and CDR2 ANQGSEA.

The rearrangement joins TRBV4-3 to TRBJ2-7; the D call may be TRBD1 or TRBD2 (7 bases each). The ends were cut back, 1 base at V and 4 bases at J, with 14 bases in the middle. The CDR3 is 15 residues long. CDR1 is LGHNA and CDR2 is YSLEER in the germline V gene. The CDR3 protein is CASSQGQGEGYEQYF. The CDR3 region has the DNA TGCGCCAGCAGCCAAGGTCAGGGGGAGGGGTACGAGCAGTACTTC.

V and J are TRBV9 and TRBJ1-1; D is unclear. The CDR3 totals 13 residues. Trimming took 3 bases from V and 5 from J, leaving 11 bases between them. Germline CDR1 SGDLS, CDR2 YYNGEE. CDR3 amino acids: CASSEPSGTEAFF. The CDR3 DNA is TGTGCCAGCAGCGAGCCATCGGGGACTGAAGCTTTCTTT.

The chain combines TRBV20-1 with TRBJ1-2; D gene unclear. V dropped 2 bases and J dropped 11 bases, with 12 bases sitting between them. This CDR3 region has 11 residues. Germline assignment: CDR1 DFQATT and CDR2 SNEGSKA (reference sequence). The CDR3 loop is CSARRDTEYTF. The CDR3 DNA is TGCAGTGCTAGACGCGACACGGAATACACCTTC.

This chain joins TRBV2 and TRBJ2-2; tentative D call: TRBD1 (5 bases). The germline gives CDR1 SNHLY, CDR2 FYNNEI. This CDR3 comprises 14 residues. Trimming took 8 bases from V and 2 from J, leaving 12 bases between them. The CDR3 protein is CASGARVNTGELFF. Written as DNA, the CDR3 is TGTGCCAGCGGGGCCAGGGTCAACACCGGGGAGCTGTTTTTT. The entire variable domain, with the rest obtained from reference TRBV2 and TRBJ2-2, is as follows: EPEVTQTPSHQVTQMGQEVILRCVPISNHLYFYWYRQILGQKVEFLVSFYNNEISEKSEIFDDQFSVERPDGSNFTLKIRSTKLEDSAMYFCASGARVNTGELFFGEGSRLTVL.

This clone was seen just once. V usage is TRBV11-2 and J usage is TRBJ1-2, with D possibly matching TRBD1 (5 bases). The V end was cut by 5 bases, the J end by 4 bases, with 14 bases between. CDR1 is SGHAT and CDR2 is FQNNGV in the germline V gene. The CDR3 loop spans 14 amino acids. CDR3 coding DNA: TGTGCCAGCAGCCCCTTCGGGGGTTCCTATGGCTACACCTTC. Translating it yields CASSPFGGSYGYTF.

This clone was recorded only once. The chain carries TRBV29-1 and TRBJ2-7, with D perhaps matching TRBD1 (6 bases). This CDR3 contains 12 residues. Germline values: CDR1 SQVTM, CDR2 ANQGSEA. The V and J ends lost 5 bases and 4 bases respectively, with 12 bases between them. CDR3: CSVFQGSYEQYF. DNA of the CDR3: TGCAGCGTTTTCCAGGGGAGTTACGAGCAGTACTTC.

The chain is built from TRBV7-2 and TRBJ1-1, with unresolved D. V lost 0 bases, J lost 1 base, and 6 bases lay in between. The CDR3 consists of 14 residues. The V gene's germline CDR1 is SGHTA and CDR2 FQGNSA. CDR3 region: CASSLAATNTEAFF. CDR3 DNA: TGTGCCAGCAGCTTAGCGGCCACGAACACTGAAGCTTTCTTT.

The rearrangement uses TRBV7-2 and TRBJ1-5; 11 bases agree with TRBD1. Germline lookup yields CDR1 SGHTA and CDR2 FQGNSA. The CDR3 sequence is 15 residues long. The J segment lost 4 bases and the V segment lost 5 bases, leaving 4 bases of the junction unmatched. In DNA form, the CDR3 reads TGTGCCAGCAGCCGTGGACAGGGGGCTAATCAGCCCCAGCATTTT. Protein: CASSRGQGANQPQHF. The full variable domain, with the rest looked up from reference TRBV7-2 and TRBJ1-5, is GAGVSQSPSNKVTEKGKDVELRCDPISGHTALYWYRQSLGQGLEFLIYFQGNSAPDKSGLPSDRFSAERTGGSVSTLTIQRTQQEDSAVYLCASSRGQGANQPQHFGDGTRLSIL.

V and J are TRBV7-6 and TRBJ2-1; D possibly corresponds to TRBD1 (5 bases). The CDR3 is 16 residues long. Trimming took off 1 base at V and 2 bases at J, with 12 bases between the two ends. Germline V lookup: CDR1 SGHVS, CDR2 FNYEAQ. As DNA, the CDR3 is TGTGCCAGCAGCTTAGAGGTGGACATGACCTACAATGAGCAGTTCTTC. This encodes CASSLEVDMTYNEQFF.

The V call is TRBV18, the J call TRBJ1-5, with 7 bases matching TRBD1. V lost 2 bases, J lost 5 bases, and 3 bases stayed unmatched. Germline V gene data show CDR1 as KGHSH and CDR2 as LQKENI. CDR3 length equals 14 residues. CDR3 sequence reads: CASSPGQGDQPQHF. CDR3 in DNA: TGTGCCAGCTCACCAGGGCAGGGGGATCAGCCCCAGCATTTT.

The chain uses TRBV27 and TRBJ2-1; no definite D call. Germline V gives CDR1 MNHEY, CDR2 SMNVEV (reference sequence). Trimming removed 8 bases from V and 4 bases from J, with 15 bases in between. This CDR3 has 14 residues. DNA for the CDR3: TGTGCCAGCTCGCCGTTAGGCGCTTACAATGAGCAGTTCTTC. Its protein product is CASSPLGAYNEQFF.

The rearrangement joins TRBV27 to TRBJ1-1; 8 nucleotides agree with TRBD1. Looked up from germline, CDR1 is MNHEY and CDR2 is SMNVEV (reference sequence). V lost 3 bases and J lost 3; bases outside the gene matches: 3. CDR3 length: 14 residues. CDR3 amino acids: CASSLEQGDTEAFF. The DNA of the CDR3 is TGTGCCAGCAGTTTGGAACAGGGGGACACTGAAGCTTTCTTT.